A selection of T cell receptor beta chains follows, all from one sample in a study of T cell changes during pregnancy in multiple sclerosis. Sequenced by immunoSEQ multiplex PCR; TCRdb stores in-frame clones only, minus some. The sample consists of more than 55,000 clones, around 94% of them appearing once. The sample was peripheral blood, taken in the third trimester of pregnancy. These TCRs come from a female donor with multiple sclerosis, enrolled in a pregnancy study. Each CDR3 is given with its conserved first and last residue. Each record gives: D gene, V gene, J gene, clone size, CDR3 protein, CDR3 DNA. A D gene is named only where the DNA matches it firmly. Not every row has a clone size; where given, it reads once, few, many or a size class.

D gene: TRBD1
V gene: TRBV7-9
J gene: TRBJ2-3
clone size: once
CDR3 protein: CASSFWTGTNQTQYF
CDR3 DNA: TGTGCCAGCAGCTTTTGGACAGGGACGAACCAAACGCAGTATTTT

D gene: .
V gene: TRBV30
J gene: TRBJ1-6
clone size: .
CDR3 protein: CAWVNRDSPLHF
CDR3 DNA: TGTGCCTGGGTGAACAGGGATTCACCCCTCCACTTT

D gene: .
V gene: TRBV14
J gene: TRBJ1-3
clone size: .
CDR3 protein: CASSRTGIGNTIYF
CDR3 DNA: TGTGCCAGCAGCCGCACAGGGATTGGAAACACCATATATTTT

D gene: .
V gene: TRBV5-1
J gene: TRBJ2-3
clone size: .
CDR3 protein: CASSAWRDTDTQYF
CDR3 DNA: TGCGCCAGCAGCGCGTGGCGGGACACAGATACGCAGTATTTT

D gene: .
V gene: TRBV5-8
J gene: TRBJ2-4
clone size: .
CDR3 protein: CASSLRVALAKNIQYF
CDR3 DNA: TGTGCCAGCAGCTTGAGAGTAGCGCTAGCCAAAAACATTCAGTACTTC

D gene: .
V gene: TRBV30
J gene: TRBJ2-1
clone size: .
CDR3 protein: CAWSVGATDEQFF
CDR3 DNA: TGTGCCTGGAGTGTAGGGGCGACCGATGAGCAGTTCTTC

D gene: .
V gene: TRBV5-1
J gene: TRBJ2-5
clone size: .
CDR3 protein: CASSLGYLPRSREETQYF
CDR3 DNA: TGCGCCAGCAGCTTGGGCTATCTTCCAAGGAGCCGGGAAGAGACCCAGTACTTC

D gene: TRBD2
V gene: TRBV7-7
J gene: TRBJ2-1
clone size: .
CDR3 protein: CASSLAPTSGSSYNEQFF
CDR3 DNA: TGTGCCAGCAGCTTAGCTCCAACTAGCGGGAGCTCCTACAATGAGCAGTTCTTC

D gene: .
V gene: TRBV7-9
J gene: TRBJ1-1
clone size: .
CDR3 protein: CARSSRTVNTEAFF
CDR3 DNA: TGTGCCCGCAGCTCTCGGACTGTGAACACTGAAGCTTTCTTT

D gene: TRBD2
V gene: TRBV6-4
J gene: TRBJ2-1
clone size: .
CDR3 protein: CASSDEGGRASNEQFF
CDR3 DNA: TGTGCCAGCAGTGACGAGGGCGGGAGGGCTAGCAATGAGCAGTTCTTC

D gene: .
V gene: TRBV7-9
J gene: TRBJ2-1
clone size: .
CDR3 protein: CASSTRGTDNNEQFF
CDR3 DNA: TGTGCCAGCAGCACCCGCGGGACAGATAACAATGAGCAGTTCTTC

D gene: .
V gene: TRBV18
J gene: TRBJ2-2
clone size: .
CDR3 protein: CASSPPGLYTGELFF
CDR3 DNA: TGTGCCAGCTCACCACCGGGCCTATACACCGGGGAGCTGTTTTTT

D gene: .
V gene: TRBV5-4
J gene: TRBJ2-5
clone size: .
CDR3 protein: CASRWDYQETQYF
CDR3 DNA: TGTGCCAGCAGGTGGGACTACCAAGAGACCCAGTACTTC

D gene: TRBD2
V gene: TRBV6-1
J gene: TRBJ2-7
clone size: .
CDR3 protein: CASSHLAGASYEQYF
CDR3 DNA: TGTGCCAGCAGCCACCTAGCGGGAGCATCCTACGAGCAGTACTTC

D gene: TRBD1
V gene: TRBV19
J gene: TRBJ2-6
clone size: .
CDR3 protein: CASNAGTGGSSGANVLTF
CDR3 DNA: TGTGCCAGTAACGCCGGGACAGGGGGTTCCTCTGGGGCCAACGTCCTGACTTTC

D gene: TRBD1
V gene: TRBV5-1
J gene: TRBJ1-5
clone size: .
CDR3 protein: CASSWGDRENQPQHF
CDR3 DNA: TGCGCCAGCAGCTGGGGGGACAGGGAAAATCAGCCCCAGCATTTT

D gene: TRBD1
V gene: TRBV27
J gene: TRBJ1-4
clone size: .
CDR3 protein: CASSFLQGAIEKLFF
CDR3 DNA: TGTGCCAGCAGTTTCTTACAGGGGGCAATTGAAAAACTGTTTTTT

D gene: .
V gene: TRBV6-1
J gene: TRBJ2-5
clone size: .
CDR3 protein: CASSEARWRQGQETQYF
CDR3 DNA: TGTGCCAGCAGTGAAGCCCGTTGGCGCCAGGGGCAAGAGACCCAGTACTTC

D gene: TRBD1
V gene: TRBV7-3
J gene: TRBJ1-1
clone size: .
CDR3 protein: CASTKRDRDTEAFF
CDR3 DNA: TGTGCCAGCACCAAAAGGGACAGGGACACTGAAGCTTTCTTT

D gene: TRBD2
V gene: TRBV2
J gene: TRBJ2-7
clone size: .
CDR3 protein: CASASGRNRYEQYF
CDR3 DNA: TGTGCCAGCGCAAGCGGGAGGAATAGATACGAGCAGTACTTC

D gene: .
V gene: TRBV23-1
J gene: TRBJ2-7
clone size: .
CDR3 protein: CASRAGTSTHEQYF
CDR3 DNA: TGCGCCAGCAGAGCTGGGACTTCTACCCACGAGCAGTACTTC

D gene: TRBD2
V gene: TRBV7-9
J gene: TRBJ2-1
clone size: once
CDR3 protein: CASSSERDSYNEQFF
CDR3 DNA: TGTGCCAGCAGCTCGGAGCGGGATTCCTACAATGAGCAGTTCTTC

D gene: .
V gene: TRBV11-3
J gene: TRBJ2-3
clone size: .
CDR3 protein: CASSRDSNTDTQYF
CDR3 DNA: TGTGCCAGCAGCCGAGACTCGAACACAGATACGCAGTATTTT

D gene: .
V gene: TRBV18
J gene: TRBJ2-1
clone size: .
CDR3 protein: CASSQTSNNEQFF
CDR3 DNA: TGTGCCAGCTCACAGACTAGTAACAATGAGCAGTTCTTC

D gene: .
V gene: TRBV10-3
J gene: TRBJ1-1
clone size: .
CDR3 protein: CATRGVVGGGTEAFF
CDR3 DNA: TGTGCCACCCGGGGGGTCGTGGGGGGTGGCACTGAAGCTTTCTTT

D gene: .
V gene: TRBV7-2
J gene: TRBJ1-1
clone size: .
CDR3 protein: CASSSQMNTEAFF
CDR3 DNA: TGTGCCAGCAGCTCACAGATGAACACTGAAGCTTTCTTT

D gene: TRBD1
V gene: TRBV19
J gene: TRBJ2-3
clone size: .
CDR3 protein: CAIQTAGTGAEDTQYF
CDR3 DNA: TGTGCCATTCAAACAGCCGGGACAGGGGCCGAAGATACGCAGTATTTT